The sequence of this T cell receptor (beta chain) was determined in a study of blood T cell repertoires in COVID-19. Across under 25 US areas, participants ranged in age from about 18 to 100 years. Participants' own reports of clinical history determined their cohort assignment. Study processing details: Amplification of reference gene primers provided the estimated nucleated cell counts. Using immunoSEQ multiplex PCR, the repertoire was profiled, and TCRdb retains in-frame clones only, with some absent. That table gives V, J and clone size, and the DNA gave D and trimming. The sample lists 200,000 to 250,000 clones; nearly 90% were seen once. The CDR3 is 13 residues long. V was trimmed by 11 bases and J by 5 bases, leaving 15 bases between them. Germline V lookup: CDR1 LNHDA, CDR2 SQIVND (reference sequence).

The TCR was taken from a man aged 25 to 40 who had been exposed to COVID-19. The sequenced material came from PBMCs or T cells enriched from blood (not recorded which). The chain combines TRBV19 with TRBJ2-2; weak D call: TRBD2 (7 bases). The CDR3 reads CACTGGGTGELFF. The CDR3 nucleotides are TGTGCCTGCACGGGGGGCGGTACCGGGGAGCTGTTTTTT.